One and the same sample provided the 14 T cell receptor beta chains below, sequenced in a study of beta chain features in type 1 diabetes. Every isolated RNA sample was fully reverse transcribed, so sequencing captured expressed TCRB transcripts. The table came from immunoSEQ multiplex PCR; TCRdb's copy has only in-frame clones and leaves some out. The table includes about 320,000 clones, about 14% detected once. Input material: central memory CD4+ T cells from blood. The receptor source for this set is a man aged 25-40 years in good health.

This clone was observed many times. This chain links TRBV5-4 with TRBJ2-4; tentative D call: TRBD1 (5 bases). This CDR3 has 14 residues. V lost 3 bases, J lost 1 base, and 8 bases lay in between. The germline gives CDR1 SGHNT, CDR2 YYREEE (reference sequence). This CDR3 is CASSYSGAKNIQYF. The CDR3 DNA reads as TGTGCCAGCAGCTACTCAGGGGCCAAAAACATTCAGTACTTC. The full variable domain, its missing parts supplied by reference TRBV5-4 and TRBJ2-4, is ETGVTQSPTHLIKTRGQQVTLRCSSQSGHNTVSWYQQALGQGPQFIFQYYREEENGRGNFPPRFSGLQFPNYSSELNVNALELDDSALYLCASSYSGAKNIQYFGAGTRLSVL.

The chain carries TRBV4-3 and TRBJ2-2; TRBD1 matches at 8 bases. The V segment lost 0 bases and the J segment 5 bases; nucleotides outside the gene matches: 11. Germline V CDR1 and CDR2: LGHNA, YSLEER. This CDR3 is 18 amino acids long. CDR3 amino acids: CASSQEAGRQGWTGELFF. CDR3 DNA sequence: TGCGCCAGCAGCCAAGAGGCGGGGAGACAGGGGTGGACCGGGGAGCTGTTTTTT.

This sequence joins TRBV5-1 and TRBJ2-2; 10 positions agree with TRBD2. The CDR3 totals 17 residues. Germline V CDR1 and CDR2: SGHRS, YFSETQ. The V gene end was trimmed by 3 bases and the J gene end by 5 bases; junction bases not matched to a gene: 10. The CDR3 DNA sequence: TGCGCCAGCAGCTACGGACTAGCGGCCGGGGGAACCGGGGAGCTGTTTTTT. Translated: CASSYGLAAGGTGELFF. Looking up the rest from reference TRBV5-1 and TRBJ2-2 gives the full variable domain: KAGVTQTPRYLIKTRGQQVTLSCSPISGHRSVSWYQQTPGQGLQFLFEYFSETQRNKGNFPGRFSGRQFSNSRSEMNVSTLELGDSALYLCASSYGLAAGGTGELFFGEGSRLTVL.

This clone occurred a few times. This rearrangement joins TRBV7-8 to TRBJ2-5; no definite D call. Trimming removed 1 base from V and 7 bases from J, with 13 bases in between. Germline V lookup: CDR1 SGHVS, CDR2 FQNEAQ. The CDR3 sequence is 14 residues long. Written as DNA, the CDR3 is TGTGCCAGCAGCTTAGATCAGAGTTCCAGGACCCAGTACTTC. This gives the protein CASSLDQSSRTQYF.

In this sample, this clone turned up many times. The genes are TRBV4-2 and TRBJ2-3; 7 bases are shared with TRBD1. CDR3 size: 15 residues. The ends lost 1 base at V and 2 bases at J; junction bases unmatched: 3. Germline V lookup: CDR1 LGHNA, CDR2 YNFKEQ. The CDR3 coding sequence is TGTGCCAGCAGCCAAGGACAGGGACCCACAGATACGCAGTATTTT. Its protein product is CASSQGQGPTDTQYF.

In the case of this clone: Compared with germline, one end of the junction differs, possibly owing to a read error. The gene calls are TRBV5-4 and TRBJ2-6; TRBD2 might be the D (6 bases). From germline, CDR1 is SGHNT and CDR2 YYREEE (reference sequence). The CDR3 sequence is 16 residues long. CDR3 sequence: CASSLGLHSGANVLTF. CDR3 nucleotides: TGCGCCAGCAGCCTGGGACTTCACTCTGGGGCCAACGTCCTGACTTTC.

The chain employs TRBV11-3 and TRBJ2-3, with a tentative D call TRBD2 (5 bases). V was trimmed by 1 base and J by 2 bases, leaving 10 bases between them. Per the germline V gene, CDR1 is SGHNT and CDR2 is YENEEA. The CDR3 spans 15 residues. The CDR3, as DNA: TGTGCCAGCAGCTTAGCGGACTCCCTCACAGATACGCAGTATTTT. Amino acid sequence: CASSLADSLTDTQYF.

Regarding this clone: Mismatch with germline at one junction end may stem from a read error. CDR3: CASSRGSGRDNEQFF. The CDR3 bases are TGTGCCAGCTCCCGAGGGAGCGGGAGGGACAATGAGCAGTTCTTC. This sequence joins TRBV4-1 and TRBJ2-1; 10 bases match TRBD2. The CDR3 is 15 amino acids. In germline, CDR1 is MGHRA, CDR2 YSYEKL.

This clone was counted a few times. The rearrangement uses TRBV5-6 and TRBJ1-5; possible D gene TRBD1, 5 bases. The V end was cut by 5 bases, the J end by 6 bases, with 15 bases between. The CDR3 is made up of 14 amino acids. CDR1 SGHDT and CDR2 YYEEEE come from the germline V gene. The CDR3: CASREWGVSQPQHF. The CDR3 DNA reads TGTGCCAGCAGGGAATGGGGGGTTAGTCAGCCCCAGCATTTT. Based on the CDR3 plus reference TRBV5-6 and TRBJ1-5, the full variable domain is DAGVTQSPTHLIKTRGQQVTLRCSPKSGHDTVSWYQQALGQGPQFIFQYYEEEERQRGNFPDRFSGHQFPNYSSELNVNALLLGDSALYLCASREWGVSQPQHFGDGTRLSIL.

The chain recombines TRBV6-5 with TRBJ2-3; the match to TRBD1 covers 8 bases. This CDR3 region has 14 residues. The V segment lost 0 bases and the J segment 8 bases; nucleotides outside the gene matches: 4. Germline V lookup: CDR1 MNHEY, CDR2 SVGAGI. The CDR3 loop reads CASSYSTGDTTQYF. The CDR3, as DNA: TGTGCCAGCAGTTACTCGACAGGGGATACTACGCAGTATTTT.

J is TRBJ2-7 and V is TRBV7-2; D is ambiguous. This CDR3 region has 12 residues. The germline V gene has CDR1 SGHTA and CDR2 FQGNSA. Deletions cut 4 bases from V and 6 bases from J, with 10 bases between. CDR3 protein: CASSWDASEQYV. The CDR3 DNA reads TGTGCCAGCAGCTGGGATGCTTCCGAGCAGTACGTC.

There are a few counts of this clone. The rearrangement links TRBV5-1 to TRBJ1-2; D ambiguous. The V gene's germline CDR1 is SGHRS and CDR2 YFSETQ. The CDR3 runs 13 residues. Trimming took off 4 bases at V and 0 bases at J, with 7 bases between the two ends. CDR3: CASSGDPNYGYTF. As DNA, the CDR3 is TGCGCCAGCAGCGGGGATCCTAACTATGGCTACACCTTC.

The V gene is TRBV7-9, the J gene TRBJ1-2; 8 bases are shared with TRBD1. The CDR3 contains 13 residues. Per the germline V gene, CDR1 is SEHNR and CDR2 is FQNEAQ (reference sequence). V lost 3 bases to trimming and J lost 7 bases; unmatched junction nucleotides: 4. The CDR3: CASSLPGGAGYTF. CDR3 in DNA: TGTGCCAGCAGCTTGCCAGGGGGCGCTGGCTACACCTTC. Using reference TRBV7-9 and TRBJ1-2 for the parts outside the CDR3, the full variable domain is DTGVSQNPRHKITKRGQNVTFRCDPISEHNRLYWYRQTLGQGPEFLTYFQNEAQLEKSRLLSDRFSAERPKGSFSTLEIQRTEQGDSAMYLCASSLPGGAGYTFGSGTRLTVV.

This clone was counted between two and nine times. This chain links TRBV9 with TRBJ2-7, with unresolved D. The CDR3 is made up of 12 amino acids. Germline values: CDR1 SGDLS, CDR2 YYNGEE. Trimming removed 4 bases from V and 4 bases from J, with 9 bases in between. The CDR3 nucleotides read TGTGCCAGCAGCCAGTCGGTTTACGAGCAGTACTTC. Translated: CASSQSVYEQYF.